One sample yielded the 4 T cell receptor beta chains listed below, sequenced in a study of T cell repertoires in cytomegalovirus infection. TCRdb re-derived calls from the reads in MiXCR, one entry per CDR3 protein. Found here are more than 500,000 distinct CDR3 sequences, 16% of them singletons; the top ten hold approximately 24%. Sequencing used CD8+ T cells from PBMCs. These receptors all come from a human donor in good health (CMV status not recorded). Some clones in this sample may be carry-over from other donors' samples.

This clonotype was picked up a small number of times. The chain joins TRBV5-4 to TRBJ1-2; 9 bases line up with TRBD1. Per the germline V gene, CDR1 is SGHNT and CDR2 is YYREEE (reference sequence). Trimming at V came to 3 bases and at J to 6 bases, leaving 15 bases not matched to a gene. The CDR3 extends over 17 amino acids. CDR3 residues: CASSSRDRVWASDGYTF. As DNA, the CDR3 is TGTGCCAGCAGCTCGAGGGACAGGGTATGGGCCTCGGATGGCTACACCTTC. The entire variable domain, with the rest obtained from reference TRBV5-4 and TRBJ1-2, is as follows: ETGVTQSPTHLIKTRGQQVTLRCSSQSGHNTVSWYQQALGQGPQFIFQYYREEENGRGNFPPRFSGLQFPNYSSELNVNALELDDSALYLCASSSRDRVWASDGYTFGSGTRLTVV.

This clonotype has ten or more counts. The chain couples TRBV7-9 to TRBJ2-5; D might be TRBD2 (6 bases). CDR1 is SEHNR, CDR2 FQNEAQ, per germline (reference sequence). This CDR3 comprises 15 residues. The V and J ends lost 0 bases and 4 bases respectively, with 12 bases between them. The CDR3 here is CASSLAPSEGETQYF. The DNA for the CDR3 is TGTGCCAGCAGCTTAGCGCCTAGCGAAGGAGAGACCCAGTACTTC.

The chain uses TRBV6-1 and TRBJ2-1; maybe TRBD1 (5 bases). V was clipped by 10 bases and J by 4 bases, with 14 bases between them. Germline loops: CDR1 MNHNS, CDR2 SASEGT. The CDR3 runs to 13 residues. The DNA for the CDR3 is TGTGCCACTTCACTACAGGATTACAATGAGCAGTTCTTC. Residues: CATSLQDYNEQFF.

This chain links TRBV12-3 or TRBV12-4 with TRBJ1-2, with 7 bases identical to TRBD1. V gave up 6 bases and J gave up 4 bases; unmatched junction bases: 11. CDR3 length: 15 residues. Written as DNA, the CDR3 is TGTGCCAGCAGCCTGGGGGCAGGGGGAGTCTATGGCTACACCTTC. Translated: CASSLGAGGVYGYTF.